The source of this TCR beta chain is a study of blood T cell repertoires in COVID-19. Across the whole study: T cells, B-cell-depleted T cells, or PBMCs supplied cDNA or gDNA.

Germline V gene lookup returns CDR1 MNHEY and CDR2 SMNVEV (reference sequence). Trimming took 3 bases from V and 0 from J, leaving 6 bases between them. The CDR3 contains 14 residues. Profiling relied on immunoSEQ multiplex PCR, and the TCRdb table lists in-frame clones only, not all of them. The table has tens of thousands of clones, under 90% seen once. The source of this sequence is a man older than 75 with acute or convalescent COVID-19. This chain joins TRBV27 and TRBJ1-3, with D unclear. Sequencing was done on a sample of peripheral blood. The CDR3 sequence is CASSFAGSGNTIYF. The CDR3 DNA is TGTGCCAGCAGTTTTGCGGGCTCTGGAAACACCATATATTTT.